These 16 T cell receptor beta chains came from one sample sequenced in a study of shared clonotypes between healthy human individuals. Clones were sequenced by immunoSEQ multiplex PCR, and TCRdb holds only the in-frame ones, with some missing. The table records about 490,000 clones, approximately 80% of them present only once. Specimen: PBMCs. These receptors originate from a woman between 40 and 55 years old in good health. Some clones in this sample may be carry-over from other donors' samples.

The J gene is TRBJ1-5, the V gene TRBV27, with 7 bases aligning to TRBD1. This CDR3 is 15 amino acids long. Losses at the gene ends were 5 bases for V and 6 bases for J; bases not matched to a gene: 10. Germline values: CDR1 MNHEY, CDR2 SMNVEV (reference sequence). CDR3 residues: CASSRSLQGGQPQHF. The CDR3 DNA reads TGTGCCAGCAGTCGTTCCCTCCAGGGGGGTCAGCCCCAGCATTTT.

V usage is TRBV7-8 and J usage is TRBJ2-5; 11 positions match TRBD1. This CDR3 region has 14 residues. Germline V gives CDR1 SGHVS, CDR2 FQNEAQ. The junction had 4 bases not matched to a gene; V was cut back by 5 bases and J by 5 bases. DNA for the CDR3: TGTGCCAGCAGCCGATGGGACAGGGGGGAGACCCAGTACTTC. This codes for CASSRWDRGETQYF.

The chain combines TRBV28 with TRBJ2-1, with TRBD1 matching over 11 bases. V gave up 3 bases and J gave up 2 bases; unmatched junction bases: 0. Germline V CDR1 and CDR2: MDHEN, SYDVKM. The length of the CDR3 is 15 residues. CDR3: CASSLDRGPYNEQFF. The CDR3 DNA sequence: TGTGCCAGCAGTTTGGACAGGGGGCCCTACAATGAGCAGTTCTTC.

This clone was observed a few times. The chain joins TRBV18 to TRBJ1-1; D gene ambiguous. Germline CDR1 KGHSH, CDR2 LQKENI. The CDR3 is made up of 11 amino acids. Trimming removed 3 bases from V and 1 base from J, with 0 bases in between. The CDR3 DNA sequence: TGTGCCAGCTCACCGAACACTGAAGCTTTCTTT. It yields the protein CASSPNTEAFF.

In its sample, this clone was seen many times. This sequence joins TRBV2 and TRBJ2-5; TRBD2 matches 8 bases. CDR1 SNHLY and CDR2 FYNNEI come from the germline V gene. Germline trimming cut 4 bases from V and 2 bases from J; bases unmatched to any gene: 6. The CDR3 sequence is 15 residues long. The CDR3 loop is CASSGGSGGQETQYF. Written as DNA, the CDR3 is TGTGCCAGCAGTGGGGGGAGCGGGGGACAAGAGACCCAGTACTTC.

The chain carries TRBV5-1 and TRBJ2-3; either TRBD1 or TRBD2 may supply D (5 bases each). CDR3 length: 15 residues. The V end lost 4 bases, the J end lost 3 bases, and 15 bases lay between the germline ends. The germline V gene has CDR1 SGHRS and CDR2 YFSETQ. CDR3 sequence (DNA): TGCGCCAGCAGCATGGGGCGAGGGGTGACAGATACGCAGTATTTT. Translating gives CASSMGRGVTDTQYF.

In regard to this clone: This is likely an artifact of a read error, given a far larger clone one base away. The CDR3 DNA follows: TGTGCCAGCAGTTCCCGGGACAGGGAGGTCGTCAAAAACATTCAGTACTTC. Its translation: CASSSRDREVVKNIQYF. The rearrangement uses TRBV27 and TRBJ2-4; 9 positions agree with TRBD1. Germline-derived CDR1 and CDR2 are MNHEY and SMNVEV (reference sequence). This CDR3 has 17 amino acids. The V gene end was trimmed by 4 bases and the J gene end by 3 bases; junction bases not matched to a gene: 10.

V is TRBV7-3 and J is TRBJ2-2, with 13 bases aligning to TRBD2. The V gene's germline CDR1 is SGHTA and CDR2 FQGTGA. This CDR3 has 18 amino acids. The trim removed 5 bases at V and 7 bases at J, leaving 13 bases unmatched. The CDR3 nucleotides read TGTGCCAGCAGCCCGGCGGGGACTAGCGGGGTAGGCGGCGGGGAGCTGTTTTTT. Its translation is CASSPAGTSGVGGGELFF.

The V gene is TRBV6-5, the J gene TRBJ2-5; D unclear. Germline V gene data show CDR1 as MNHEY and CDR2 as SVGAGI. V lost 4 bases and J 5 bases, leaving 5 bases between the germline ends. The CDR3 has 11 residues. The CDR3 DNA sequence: TGTGCCAGCAGTTTCCTCGAGACCCAGTACTTC. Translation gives CASSFLETQYF.

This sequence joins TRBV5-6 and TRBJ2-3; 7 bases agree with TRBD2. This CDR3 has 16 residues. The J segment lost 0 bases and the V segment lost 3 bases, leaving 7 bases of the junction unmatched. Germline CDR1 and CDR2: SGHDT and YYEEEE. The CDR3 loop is CASSSAGTISTDTQYF. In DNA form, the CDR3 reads TGTGCCAGCAGCTCTGCCGGGACTATCAGCACAGATACGCAGTATTTT.

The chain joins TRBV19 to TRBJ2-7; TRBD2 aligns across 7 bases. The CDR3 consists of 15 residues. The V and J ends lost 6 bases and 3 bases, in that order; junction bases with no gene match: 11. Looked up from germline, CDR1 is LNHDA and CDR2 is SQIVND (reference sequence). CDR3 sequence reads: CASSHLGGGHYEQYF. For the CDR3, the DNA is TGTGCCAGTAGCCACCTGGGCGGGGGTCACTACGAGCAGTACTTC.

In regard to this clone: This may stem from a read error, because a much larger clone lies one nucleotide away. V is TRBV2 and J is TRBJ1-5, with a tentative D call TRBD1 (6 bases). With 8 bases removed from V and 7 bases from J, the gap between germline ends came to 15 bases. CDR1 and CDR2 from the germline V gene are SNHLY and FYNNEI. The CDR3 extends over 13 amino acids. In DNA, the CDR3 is TGTGCCAGCCTAGGGGGGGTCGGCCAGCCCCAGCATTTT. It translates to CASLGGVGQPQHF.

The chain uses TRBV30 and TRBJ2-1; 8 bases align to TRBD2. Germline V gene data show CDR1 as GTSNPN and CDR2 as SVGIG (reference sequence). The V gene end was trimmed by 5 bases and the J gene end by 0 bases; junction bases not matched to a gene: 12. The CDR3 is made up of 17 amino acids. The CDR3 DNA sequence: TGTGCCTGGCAACCGGGAGGGCTAGCGAGCTCCTACAATGAGCAGTTCTTC. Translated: CAWQPGGLASSYNEQFF.

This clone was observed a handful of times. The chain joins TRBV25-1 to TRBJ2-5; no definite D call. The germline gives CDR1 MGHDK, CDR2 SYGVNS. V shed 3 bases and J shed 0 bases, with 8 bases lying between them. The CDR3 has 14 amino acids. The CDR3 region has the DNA TGTGCCAGCAGTGACGCCCCGTACCAAGAGACCCAGTACTTC. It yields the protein CASSDAPYQETQYF.

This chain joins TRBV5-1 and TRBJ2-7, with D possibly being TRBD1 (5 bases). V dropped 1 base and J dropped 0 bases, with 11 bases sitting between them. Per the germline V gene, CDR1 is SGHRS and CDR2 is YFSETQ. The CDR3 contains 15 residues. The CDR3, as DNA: TGCGCCAGCAGCTTGTTAAACAGGAACTCCTACGAGCAGTACTTC. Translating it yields CASSLLNRNSYEQYF.

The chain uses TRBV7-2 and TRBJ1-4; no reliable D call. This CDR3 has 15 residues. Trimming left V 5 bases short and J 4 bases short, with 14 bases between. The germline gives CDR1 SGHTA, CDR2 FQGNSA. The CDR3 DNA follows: TGTGCCAGCAGCCCTACCGGCAGTGATAATGAAAAACTGTTTTTT. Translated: CASSPTGSDNEKLFF.